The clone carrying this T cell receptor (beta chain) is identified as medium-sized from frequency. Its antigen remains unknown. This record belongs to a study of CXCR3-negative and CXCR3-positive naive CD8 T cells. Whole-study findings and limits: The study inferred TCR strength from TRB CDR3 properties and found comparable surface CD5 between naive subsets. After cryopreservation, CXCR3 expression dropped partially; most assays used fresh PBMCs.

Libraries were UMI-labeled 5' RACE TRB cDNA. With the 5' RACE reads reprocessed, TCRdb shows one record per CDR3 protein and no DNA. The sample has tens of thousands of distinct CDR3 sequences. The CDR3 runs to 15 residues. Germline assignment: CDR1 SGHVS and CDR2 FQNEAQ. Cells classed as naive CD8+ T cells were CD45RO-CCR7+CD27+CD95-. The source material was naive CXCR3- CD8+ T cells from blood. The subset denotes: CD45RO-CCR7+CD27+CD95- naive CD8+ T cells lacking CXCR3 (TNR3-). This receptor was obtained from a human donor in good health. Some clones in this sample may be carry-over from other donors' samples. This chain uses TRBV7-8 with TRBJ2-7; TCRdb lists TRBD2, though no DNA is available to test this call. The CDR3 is CASSGLAGYSYEQYF. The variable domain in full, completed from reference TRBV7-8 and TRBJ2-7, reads GAGVSQSPRYKVAKRGQDVALRCDPISGHVSLFWYQQALGQGPEFLTYFQNEAQLDKSGLPSDRFFAERPEGSVSTLKIQRTQQEDSAVYLCASSGLAGYSYEQYFGPGTRLTVT.